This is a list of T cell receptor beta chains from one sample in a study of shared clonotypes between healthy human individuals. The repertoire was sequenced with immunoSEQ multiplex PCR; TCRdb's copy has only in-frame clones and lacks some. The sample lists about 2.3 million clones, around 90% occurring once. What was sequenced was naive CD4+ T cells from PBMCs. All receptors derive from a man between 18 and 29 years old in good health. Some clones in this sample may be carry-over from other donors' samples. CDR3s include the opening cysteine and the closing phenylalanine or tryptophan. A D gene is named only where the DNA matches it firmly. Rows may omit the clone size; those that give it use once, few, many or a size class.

CDR3: CASSLTGTGGKAFF
DNA: TGTGCCAGCAGCCTCACCGGGACAGGGGGCAAAGCTTTCTTT
J: TRBJ1-1
V: TRBV28
D: TRBD1
size: -

CDR3: CASSPQNKNNEQFF
DNA: TGCGCCAGCAGCCCACAAAACAAGAATAATGAGCAGTTCTTC
J: TRBJ2-1
V: TRBV5-1
D: -
size: -

CDR3: CASSLVAGPGELFF
DNA: TGTGCCAGCAGCTTGGTCGCGGGGCCCGGGGAGCTGTTTTTT
J: TRBJ2-2
V: TRBV5-6
D: -
size: -

CDR3: CASGTAGTVNYEQYF
DNA: TGTGCCAGCGGAACGGCCGGGACAGTAAACTACGAGCAGTACTTC
J: TRBJ2-7
V: TRBV7-2
D: TRBD1
size: -

CDR3: CAASRENTGELFF
DNA: TGTGCCGCAAGCAGGGAGAACACCGGGGAGCTGTTTTTT
J: TRBJ2-2
V: TRBV19
D: -
size: -

CDR3: CASSQQTGTPSEQYF
DNA: TGTGCCAGCTCACAGCAGACAGGGACCCCCTCCGAGCAGTACTTC
J: TRBJ2-7
V: TRBV18
D: TRBD1
size: -

CDR3: CASSRGDSGTDTQYF
DNA: TGTGCCAGCAGTCGGGGGGACAGCGGCACAGATACGCAGTATTTT
J: TRBJ2-3
V: TRBV6-5
D: -
size: -

CDR3: CASSPASYEQYF
DNA: TGTGCCAGCAGTCCAGCCTCCTACGAGCAGTACTTC
J: TRBJ2-7
V: TRBV2
D: -
size: -

CDR3: CASSLAFFGRGRTGELFF
DNA: TGTGCCAGCAGTTTAGCGTTTTTCGGCAGGGGGCGGACCGGGGAGCTGTTTTTT
J: TRBJ2-2
V: TRBV27
D: TRBD1
size: -

CDR3: CASSIRPGTSSGELFF
DNA: TGTGCCAGTAGTATTAGACCCGGGACTAGTTCCGGGGAGCTGTTTTTT
J: TRBJ2-2
V: TRBV19
D: TRBD2
size: -

CDR3: CASSPGVTAAFF
DNA: TGTGCCAGCAGTCCCGGAGTAACGGCGGCTTTCTTT
J: TRBJ1-1
V: TRBV6-1
D: -
size: -

CDR3: CASSWRFQAGPGETQYF
DNA: TGTGCCAGCAGCTGGCGGTTCCAGGCCGGGCCGGGGGAGACCCAGTACTTC
J: TRBJ2-5
V: TRBV11-1
D: -
size: -

CDR3: CASSPGPTRGYSPLHF
DNA: TGTGCCAGCAGCCCCGGCCCGACTCGGGGATATTCACCCCTCCACTTT
J: TRBJ1-6
V: TRBV5-7
D: -
size: -

CDR3: CASSPGGGTSTDTQYF
DNA: TGTGCCAGCTCACCGGGAGGCGGTACTAGCACAGATACGCAGTATTTT
J: TRBJ2-3
V: TRBV18
D: -
size: -

CDR3: CASSYWTGYEQYF
DNA: TGTGCCAGCAGCTACTGGACAGGCTACGAGCAGTACTTC
J: TRBJ2-7
V: TRBV5-6
D: TRBD1
size: -

CDR3: CASSVAHGYYNEQFF
DNA: TGTGCCAGCAGCGTAGCCCACGGATATTACAATGAGCAGTTCTTC
J: TRBJ2-1
V: TRBV9
D: -
size: -

CDR3: CASSLSSGSQETQYF
DNA: TGCGCCAGCAGCTTGAGCAGCGGAAGTCAAGAGACCCAGTACTTC
J: TRBJ2-5
V: TRBV5-1
D: -
size: -

CDR3: CSARLETQYF
DNA: TGCAGTGCCCGTTTAGAGACCCAGTACTTC
J: TRBJ2-5
V: TRBV20-1
D: -
size: -

CDR3: CASSLPTLAGGINEQFF
DNA: TGCGCCAGCAGCTTGCCCACACTAGCGGGAGGTATCAATGAGCAGTTCTTC
J: TRBJ2-1
V: TRBV5-1
D: TRBD2
size: -

CDR3: CASSSPGQGDEQYF
DNA: TGTGCCAGCAGTTCGCCCGGACAGGGGGACGAGCAGTACTTC
J: TRBJ2-7
V: TRBV28
D: TRBD1
size: -

CDR3: CASSHDPSSGVTGELFF
DNA: TGTGCCAGCAGCCACGATCCCTCTAGCGGAGTTACCGGGGAGCTGTTTTTT
J: TRBJ2-2
V: TRBV7-2
D: TRBD2
size: -

CDR3: CASSLAGQLNEKLFF
DNA: TGTGCCAGCAGCTTAGCGGGACAGCTTAATGAAAAACTGTTTTTT
J: TRBJ1-4
V: TRBV7-9
D: TRBD1
size: -

CDR3: CASRGQGNNEQFF
DNA: TGTGCCAGCAGGGGACAGGGGAACAATGAGCAGTTCTTC
J: TRBJ2-1
V: TRBV7-9
D: TRBD1
size: -

CDR3: CASSPGHTGDQPQHF
DNA: TGTGCCAGCAGTCCCGGCCACACAGGGGATCAGCCCCAGCATTTT
J: TRBJ1-5
V: TRBV28
D: TRBD1
size: -

CDR3: CAWRGRQNNSPLHF
DNA: TGTGCCTGGAGGGGCCGGCAGAATAATTCACCCCTCCACTTT
J: TRBJ1-6
V: TRBV30
D: -
size: -

CDR3: CASSQGGDSSSGNTIYF
DNA: TGCGCCAGCAGCCAAGGAGGGGACAGTTCTTCTGGAAACACCATATATTTT
J: TRBJ1-3
V: TRBV4-1
D: TRBD1
size: once

CDR3: CAVGATNEKLFF
DNA: TGTGCCGTGGGAGCGACTAATGAAAAACTGTTTTTT
J: TRBJ1-4
V: TRBV6-1
D: -
size: few

CDR3: CASSEPDSWTQYF
DNA: TGTGCCAGCAGTGAACCGGACAGCTGGACCCAGTACTTC
J: TRBJ2-5
V: TRBV2
D: -
size: -

CDR3: CASSPYPGWAAKNIQYF
DNA: TGTGCCAGCAGTCCCTACCCCGGGTGGGCTGCCAAAAACATTCAGTACTTC
J: TRBJ2-4
V: TRBV28
D: -
size: -

CDR3: CASGRDGLYEQYF
DNA: TGTGCCAGCGGGCGGGACGGCCTCTACGAGCAGTACTTC
J: TRBJ2-7
V: TRBV28
D: -
size: -

CDR3: CASSLLGGTLNTEAFF
DNA: TGTGCCAGCAGTTTATTGGGGGGCACATTGAACACTGAAGCTTTCTTT
J: TRBJ1-1
V: TRBV28
D: -
size: -

CDR3: CSATFGASTDTQYF
DNA: TGCAGCGCCACCTTTGGAGCTAGCACAGATACGCAGTATTTT
J: TRBJ2-3
V: TRBV29-1
D: -
size: -

CDR3: CASSHRDGEYEQYF
DNA: TGTGCCAGCAGCCACAGAGACGGGGAGTACGAGCAGTACTTC
J: TRBJ2-7
V: TRBV4-2
D: -
size: -

CDR3: CASRRQGVWYGYTF
DNA: TGTGCCAGCAGAAGACAGGGGGTTTGGTATGGCTACACCTTC
J: TRBJ1-2
V: TRBV6-5
D: TRBD1
size: -

CDR3: CATSRPGQGADEQYF
DNA: TGTGCCACCAGCAGACCCGGACAGGGGGCCGACGAGCAGTACTTC
J: TRBJ2-7
V: TRBV15
D: TRBD1
size: -

CDR3: CASTNPGSNEQFF
DNA: TGTGCCAGCACCAACCCGGGGTCCAATGAGCAGTTCTTC
J: TRBJ2-1
V: TRBV11-3
D: -
size: -

CDR3: CASSKGLAKNYEQYF
DNA: TGTGCCAGTAGTAAGGGACTAGCGAAAAACTACGAGCAGTACTTC
J: TRBJ2-7
V: TRBV19
D: TRBD2
size: -

CDR3: CASSLRPGTAYNEQFF
DNA: TGTGCCAGCAGTTTACGACCCGGGACAGCCTACAATGAGCAGTTCTTC
J: TRBJ2-1
V: TRBV28
D: TRBD1
size: once

CDR3: CASSFRDRAGNTIYF
DNA: TGTGCCAGCAGCTTTAGGGACAGGGCTGGAAACACCATATATTTT
J: TRBJ1-3
V: TRBV7-9
D: TRBD1
size: -

CDR3: CASSLGASGTTDTQYF
DNA: TGTGCCAGCTCATTAGGGGCTAGCGGGACCACAGATACGCAGTATTTT
J: TRBJ2-3
V: TRBV18
D: TRBD2
size: -

CDR3: CASSQGTSGGTDTQYF
DNA: TGTGCCAGCAGCCAGGGGACTAGCGGGGGTACAGATACGCAGTATTTT
J: TRBJ2-3
V: TRBV4-2
D: TRBD2
size: -

CDR3: CASSLHKNYEQYF
DNA: TGTGCCAGCAGCTTACACAAGAACTACGAGCAGTACTTC
J: TRBJ2-7
V: TRBV11-2
D: -
size: -

CDR3: CASSLISGQPQHF
DNA: TGTGCCAGCAGTTTAATTTCGGGCCAGCCCCAGCATTTT
J: TRBJ1-5
V: TRBV28
D: -
size: few

CDR3: CASSLGYSNQPQHF
DNA: TGCGCCAGCAGCTTGGGTTATAGCAATCAGCCCCAGCATTTT
J: TRBJ1-5
V: TRBV5-1
D: -
size: once

CDR3: CASSYQGQNEQFF
DNA: TGTGCCAGCAGCTACCAAGGACAGAATGAGCAGTTCTTC
J: TRBJ2-1
V: TRBV6-6
D: -
size: -